The present T cell receptor beta chain was sequenced within a study of cytomegalovirus exposure and HLA in healthy donors. Regarding the study as a whole: A few CMV-associated chains proved CMV antigen-specific in vitro. The classifier reportedly diagnosed cytomegalovirus status with high sensitivity and specificity. The investigators catalogued about 170 TCR beta chains as cytomegalovirus-associated.

As to this clone: Its target is not known.

The CDR3 totals 15 residues. V was trimmed by 1 base and J by 0 bases, leaving 7 bases between them. Germline V gives CDR1 MNHNS, CDR2 SASEGT. Only in-frame clones appear in the TCRdb table, and some are missing; sequencing was by immunoSEQ multiplex PCR. The sample shows about 110,000 clones, approximately 85% of them seen only once. The sample taken for sequencing was PBMCs. The clonotype was recovered from a young woman in good health and CMV-seronegative. This sequence joins TRBV6-1 and TRBJ1-5; perhaps TRBD1 as D (6 bases). The CDR3 is CASSEGRGSNQPQHF. The CDR3 DNA reads as TGTGCCAGCAGTGAAGGCAGGGGTAGCAATCAGCCCCAGCATTTT.